Listed below are T cell receptor beta chains from one sample, sequenced in a study of blood T cell repertoires in COVID-19. Produced via immunoSEQ multiplex PCR; TCRdb's table is partial and in-frame only. The sample records around 300,000 clones, 90% being singletons. The material sequenced was peripheral blood. The receptors shown here come from a woman aged 40 to 50 with COVID-19, enrolled during active disease. Each CDR3 is given with its conserved first and last residue. The D gene is left open where the match is weak. The size entry is marked missing in some rows and otherwise reads once, few, many or a size class.

size,length,J,V,D,CDR3,DNA
NA,13,TRBJ1-1,TRBV5-6,NA,CASSLSSNTEAFF,TGTGCCAGCAGCTTGTCGTCGAACACTGAAGCTTTCTTT
NA,17,TRBJ2-4,TRBV7-2,NA,CASTLFQQGWAKNIQYF,TGTGCCAGCACTTTATTCCAACAGGGCTGGGCCAAAAACATTCAGTACTTC
NA,15,TRBJ1-5,TRBV6-5,TRBD1,CASSRQGPTNQPQHF,TGTGCCAGCAGTCGACAGGGGCCCACCAATCAGCCCCAGCATTTT
NA,17,TRBJ1-4,TRBV4-3,NA,CASSQAIGGATNEKLFF,TGCGCCAGCAGCCAAGCAATCGGAGGGGCAACTAATGAAAAACTGTTTTTT
once,17,TRBJ1-2,TRBV4-1,TRBD1,CASSPNGTGRFRYGYTF,TGCGCCAGCAGCCCCAACGGGACAGGGCGATTTAGGTATGGCTACACCTTC
NA,12,TRBJ2-2,TRBV12-3/TRBV12-4,NA,CASSRSPGELFF,TGTGCCAGCAGCCGTAGCCCCGGGGAGCTGTTTTTT
NA,16,TRBJ1-4,TRBV5-6,NA,CASSDPTGGEGEKLFF,TGTGCCAGCAGCGACCCGACAGGAGGAGAAGGTGAAAAACTGTTTTTT
NA,15,TRBJ2-3,TRBV10-2,TRBD2,CASSEVGLEIGTQYF,TGCGCCAGCAGTGAGGTCGGACTAGAGATAGGTACGCAGTATTTT
NA,18,TRBJ1-4,TRBV7-9,NA,CASSSGLIRRGTNEKLFF,TGTGCCAGCAGCTCCGGACTAATTAGAAGGGGAACTAATGAAAAACTGTTTTTT
NA,19,TRBJ1-3,TRBV6-2/TRBV6-3,NA,CASSLINAANRISGNTIYF,TGTGCCAGCAGTTTAATAAATGCTGCAAACAGGATCTCTGGAAACACCATATATTTT